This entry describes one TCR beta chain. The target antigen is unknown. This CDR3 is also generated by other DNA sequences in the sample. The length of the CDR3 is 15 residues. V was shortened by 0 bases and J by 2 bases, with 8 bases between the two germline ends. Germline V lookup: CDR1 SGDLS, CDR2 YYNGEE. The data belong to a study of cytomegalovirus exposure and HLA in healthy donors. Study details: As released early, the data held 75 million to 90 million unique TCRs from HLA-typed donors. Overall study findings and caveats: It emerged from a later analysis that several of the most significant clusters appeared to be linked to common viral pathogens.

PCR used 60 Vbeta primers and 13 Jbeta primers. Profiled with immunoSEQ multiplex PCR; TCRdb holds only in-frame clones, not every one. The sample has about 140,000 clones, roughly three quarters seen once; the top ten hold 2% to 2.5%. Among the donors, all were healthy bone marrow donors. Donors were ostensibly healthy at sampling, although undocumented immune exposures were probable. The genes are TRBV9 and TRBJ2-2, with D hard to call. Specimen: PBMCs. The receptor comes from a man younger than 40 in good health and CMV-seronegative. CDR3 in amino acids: CASSVGGSNTGELFF. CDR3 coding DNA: TGTGCCAGCAGCGTAGGCGGCAGTAACACCGGGGAGCTGTTTTTT.